This entry concerns a single T cell receptor beta chain. This sample is part of a study of CD8+CD57+ T cells in acquired aplastic anemia. The template used for profiling TCR beta VDJ and CDR3 was genomic DNA. TCRdb called the reads again in MiXCR, with one record for every CDR3 protein. The data contain around 200,000 distinct CDR3 sequences, less than 65% of them singletons. Flow cytometry had shown expanded CD8+CD57+ cells in the patients chosen for sequencing. Every patient presented with severe acquired aplastic anemia. By the time of blood sampling, patients had still received no therapy. The sample taken for sequencing was sorted CD4+, CD8+, or CD8+CD57+ T cells (not recorded which) from PBMCs. The clonotype was recovered from a human donor with aplastic anemia.

CDR3 coding DNA: TGTGCCAGCAGCTTAGGAGCGGGTGGAGAGACCCAGTACTTC. This gives the protein CASSLGAGGETQYF. The V and J genes are TRBV7-2 and TRBJ2-5; weak D call: TRBD2 (6 bases). The germline V and J ends were trimmed by 1 base and 4 bases, with 10 bases remaining between them. Looked up from germline, CDR1 is SGHTA and CDR2 is FQGNSA. The CDR3 runs to 14 residues.